Below, 2 T cell receptor beta chains from the same sample are listed, as sequenced in a study of Tregs in tolerant kidney transplant recipients. The protocol was immunoSEQ multiplex PCR, while the TCRdb copy is restricted to in-frame clones and leaves out a portion. The table includes over 50,000 clones, over 75% detected once. Here the sequenced sample was Tregs from blood, taken before the transplant. Receptors originate from a human donor who received a combined kidney and bone marrow transplant.

The chain recombines TRBV2 with TRBJ2-5; 7 bases line up with TRBD2. The CDR3 runs to 14 residues. The germline V gene has CDR1 SNHLY and CDR2 FYNNEI. V lost 6 bases, J lost 4 bases, and 8 bases stayed unmatched. The CDR3 nucleotides read TGTGCCAGCAGCGCAGCGGGGAAGGGAGAGACCCAGTACTTC. Translating it yields CASSAAGKGETQYF.

V gene TRBV5-4 combines with J gene TRBJ2-5; TRBD2 matches at 8 bases. This CDR3 has 16 residues. Germline V lookup: CDR1 SGHNT, CDR2 YYREEE (reference sequence). The junction had 9 bases not matched to a gene; V was cut back by 4 bases and J by 1 base. CDR3 in DNA: TGTGCCAGCAGCCCGGGACTAGGACAAGTCCAAGAGACCCAGTACTTC. It codes for CASSPGLGQVQETQYF.